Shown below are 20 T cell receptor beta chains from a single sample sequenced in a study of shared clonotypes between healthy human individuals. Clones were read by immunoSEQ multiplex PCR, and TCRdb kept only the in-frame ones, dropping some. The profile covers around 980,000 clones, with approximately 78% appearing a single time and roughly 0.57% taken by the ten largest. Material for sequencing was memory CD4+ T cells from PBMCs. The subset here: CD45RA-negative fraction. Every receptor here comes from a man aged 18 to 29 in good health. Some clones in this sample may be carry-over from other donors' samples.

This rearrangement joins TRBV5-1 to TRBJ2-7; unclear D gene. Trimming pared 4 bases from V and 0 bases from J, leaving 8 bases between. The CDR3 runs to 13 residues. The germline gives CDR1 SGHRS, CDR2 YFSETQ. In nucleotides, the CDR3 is TGCGCCAGCAGCCTCCAGAGCTCCTACGAGCAGTACTTC. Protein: CASSLQSSYEQYF.

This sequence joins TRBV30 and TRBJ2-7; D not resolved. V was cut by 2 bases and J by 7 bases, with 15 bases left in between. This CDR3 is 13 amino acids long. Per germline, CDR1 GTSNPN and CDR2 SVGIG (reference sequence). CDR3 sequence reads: CAWSPQVGLEQYF. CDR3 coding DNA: TGTGCCTGGAGTCCCCAAGTGGGCCTGGAGCAGTACTTC.

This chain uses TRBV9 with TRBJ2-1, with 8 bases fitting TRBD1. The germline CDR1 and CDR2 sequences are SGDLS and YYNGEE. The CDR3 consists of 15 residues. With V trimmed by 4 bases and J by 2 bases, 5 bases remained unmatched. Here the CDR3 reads CASSLPGQAYNEQFF. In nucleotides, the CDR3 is TGTGCCAGCAGCCTCCCGGGACAGGCCTACAATGAGCAGTTCTTC.

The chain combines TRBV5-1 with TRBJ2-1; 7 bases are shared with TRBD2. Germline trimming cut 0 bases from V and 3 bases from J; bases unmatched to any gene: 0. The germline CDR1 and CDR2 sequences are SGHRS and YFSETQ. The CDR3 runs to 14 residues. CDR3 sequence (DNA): TGCGCCAGCAGCTTGGGGGACTACTACAATGAGCAGTTCTTC. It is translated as CASSLGDYYNEQFF.

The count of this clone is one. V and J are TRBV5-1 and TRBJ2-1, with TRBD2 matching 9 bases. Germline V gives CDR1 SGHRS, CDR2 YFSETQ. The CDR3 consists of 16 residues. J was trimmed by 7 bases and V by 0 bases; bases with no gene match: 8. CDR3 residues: CASSLEVRLAVNEQFF. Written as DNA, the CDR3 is TGCGCCAGCAGCTTGGAGGTTAGACTAGCGGTTAATGAGCAGTTCTTC.

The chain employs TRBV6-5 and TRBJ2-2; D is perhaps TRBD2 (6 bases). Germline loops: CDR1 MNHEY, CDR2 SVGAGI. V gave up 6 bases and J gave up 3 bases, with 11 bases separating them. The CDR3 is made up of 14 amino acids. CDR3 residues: CASSRGTYTGELFF. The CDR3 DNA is TGTGCCAGCAGCCGCGGGACTTACACCGGGGAGCTGTTTTTT.

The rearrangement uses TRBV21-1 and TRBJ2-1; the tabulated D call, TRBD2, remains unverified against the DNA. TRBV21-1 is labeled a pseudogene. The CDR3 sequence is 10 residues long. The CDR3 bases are TGTGCCAGCAGCAAAGCGTTCTGGTTCTTC. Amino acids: CASSKAFWFF.

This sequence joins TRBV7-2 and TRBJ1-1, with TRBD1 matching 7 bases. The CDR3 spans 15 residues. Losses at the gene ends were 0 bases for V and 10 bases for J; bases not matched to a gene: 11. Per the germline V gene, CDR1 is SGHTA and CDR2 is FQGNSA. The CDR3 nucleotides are TGTGCCAGCAGCTTAGCGACAGGGAAGGGTATCGTAGCTTTCTTT. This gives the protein CASSLATGKGIVAFF.

The CDR3 DNA reads TGTGCCAGCGTCTCAGCCCTCTTTCTCCGCTATGGCTACACCTTC. It codes for CASVSALFLRYGYTF. The chain has TRBV2 and TRBJ1-2; D ambiguous. CDR1 and CDR2 (germline): SNHLY, FYNNEI. V shed 8 bases and J shed 4 bases, with 20 bases lying between them. The CDR3 has 15 residues.

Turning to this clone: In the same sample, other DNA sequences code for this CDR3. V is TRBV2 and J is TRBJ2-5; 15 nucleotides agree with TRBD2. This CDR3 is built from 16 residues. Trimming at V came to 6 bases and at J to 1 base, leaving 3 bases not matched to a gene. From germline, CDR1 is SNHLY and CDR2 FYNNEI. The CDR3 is CASSMGLAGGQETQYF. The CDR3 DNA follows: TGTGCCAGCAGCATGGGACTAGCGGGGGGCCAAGAGACCCAGTACTTC.

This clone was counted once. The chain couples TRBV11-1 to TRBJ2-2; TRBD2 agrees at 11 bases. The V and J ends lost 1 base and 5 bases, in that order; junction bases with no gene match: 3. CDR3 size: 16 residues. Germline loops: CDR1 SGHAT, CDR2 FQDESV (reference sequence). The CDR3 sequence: CASSLDRTSGTGELFF. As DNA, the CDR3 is TGTGCCAGCAGCTTAGATAGGACTAGCGGGACCGGGGAGCTGTTTTTT.

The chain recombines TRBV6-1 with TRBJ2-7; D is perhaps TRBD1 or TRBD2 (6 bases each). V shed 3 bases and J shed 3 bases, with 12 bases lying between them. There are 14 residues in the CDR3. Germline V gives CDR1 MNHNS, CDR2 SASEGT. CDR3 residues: CASSERDNFYEQYF. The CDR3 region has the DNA TGTGCCAGCAGTGAGCGGGACAACTTCTACGAGCAGTACTTC.

The CDR3 sequence: CASSPLGIRETQYF. Written as DNA, the CDR3 is TGTGCCAGCAGCCCGCTGGGCATTCGTGAGACCCAGTACTTC. The chain combines TRBV5-4 with TRBJ2-5; D is unclear. In germline, CDR1 is SGHNT, CDR2 YYREEE (reference sequence). This CDR3 has 14 amino acids. Trimming took 4 bases from V and 5 from J, leaving 15 bases between them.

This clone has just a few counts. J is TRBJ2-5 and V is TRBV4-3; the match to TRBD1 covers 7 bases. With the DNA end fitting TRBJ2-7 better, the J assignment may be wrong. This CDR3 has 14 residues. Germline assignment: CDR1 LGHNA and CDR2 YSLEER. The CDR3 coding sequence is TGCGCCAGCAGCCAACGTACAGGGGACTACGAGCAGTACTTC. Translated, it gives CASSQRTGDYEQYF.

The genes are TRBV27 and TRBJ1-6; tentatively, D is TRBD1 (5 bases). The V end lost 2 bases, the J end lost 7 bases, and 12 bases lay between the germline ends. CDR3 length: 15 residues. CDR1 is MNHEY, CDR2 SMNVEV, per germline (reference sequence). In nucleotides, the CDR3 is TGTGCCAGCAGTTTACAGGGAGGCCCGAATTCACCCCTCCACTTT. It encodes CASSLQGGPNSPLHF.

CDR3 sequence reads: CASSDVGLAGAPSYEQYF. DNA of the CDR3: TGTGCCAGCAGTGATGTGGGACTAGCGGGAGCCCCGTCCTACGAGCAGTACTTC. The chain has TRBV2 and TRBJ2-7; the match to TRBD2 covers 14 bases. CDR3 length: 18 residues. Germline V gene sequence: CDR1 SNHLY, CDR2 FYNNEI. J was trimmed by 1 base and V by 3 bases; bases with no gene match: 8.

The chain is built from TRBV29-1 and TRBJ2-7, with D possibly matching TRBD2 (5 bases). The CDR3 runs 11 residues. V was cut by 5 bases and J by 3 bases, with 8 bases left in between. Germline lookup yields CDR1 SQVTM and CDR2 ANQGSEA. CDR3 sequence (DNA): TGCAGCGTTTCTGAGGGCTACGAGCAGTACTTC. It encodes CSVSEGYEQYF.

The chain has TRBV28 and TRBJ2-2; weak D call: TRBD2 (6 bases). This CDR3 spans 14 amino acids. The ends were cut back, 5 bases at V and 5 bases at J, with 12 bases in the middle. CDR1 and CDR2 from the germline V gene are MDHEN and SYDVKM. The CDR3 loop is CASSGGLVTGELFF. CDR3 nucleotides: TGTGCCAGCAGTGGGGGACTTGTTACCGGGGAGCTGTTTTTT.

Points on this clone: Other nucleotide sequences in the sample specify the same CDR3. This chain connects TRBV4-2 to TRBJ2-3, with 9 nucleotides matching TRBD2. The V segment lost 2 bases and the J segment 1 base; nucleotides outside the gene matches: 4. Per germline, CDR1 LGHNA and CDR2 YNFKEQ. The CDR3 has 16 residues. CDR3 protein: CASSQPTSGGTDTQYF. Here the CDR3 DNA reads TGTGCCAGCAGCCAACCGACTAGCGGAGGCACAGATACGCAGTATTTT.

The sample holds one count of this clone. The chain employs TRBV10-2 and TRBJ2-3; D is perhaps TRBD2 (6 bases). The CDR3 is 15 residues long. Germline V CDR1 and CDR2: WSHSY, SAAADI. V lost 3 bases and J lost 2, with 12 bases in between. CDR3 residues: CASSDKRRATDTQYF. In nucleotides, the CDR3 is TGCGCCAGCAGTGATAAGCGGAGGGCCACAGATACGCAGTATTTT.